The 25 T cell receptor beta chains reported below all come from one sample, sequenced in a study of blood T cell repertoires in COVID-19. The repertoire was sequenced with immunoSEQ multiplex PCR; TCRdb's copy has only in-frame clones and lacks some. This sample carries around 100,000 clones, approximately 62% of them seen once, and the ten largest clones take approximately 6.2%. The sequencing sample was made of peripheral blood. These receptors all come from a man aged 80 or over with acute or convalescent COVID-19.

The V and J genes are TRBV27 and TRBJ1-6; no clear D. The CDR3 sequence is 14 residues long. Trimming cost V 2 bases and J 7 bases, with 9 bases left between them. The V gene's germline CDR1 is MNHEY and CDR2 SMNVEV (reference sequence). The CDR3 nucleotides are TGTGCCAGCAGTTTAGATCAGTGGAATTCACCCCTCCACTTT. Its translation: CASSLDQWNSPLHF.

The gene calls are TRBV29-1 and TRBJ1-2, with unresolved D. The CDR3 is 11 residues long. The V end was cut by 7 bases, the J end by 3 bases, with 9 bases between. The germline V gene has CDR1 SQVTM and CDR2 ANQGSEA. CDR3 nucleotides: TGCAGCGGTCAGGAGGACTATGGCTACACCTTC. This encodes CSGQEDYGYTF.

This clone occurred a few times. The chain combines TRBV7-3 with TRBJ2-1, with 7 bases that match TRBD2. This CDR3 has 16 amino acids. Unmatched junction bases numbered 7, after V lost 3 bases and J lost 2 bases. Germline-derived CDR1 and CDR2 are SGHTA and FQGTGA. The CDR3 region is CASSFVGGRPYNEQFF. CDR3 nucleotides: TGTGCCAGCAGCTTTGTGGGAGGGCGACCCTACAATGAGCAGTTCTTC.

This rearrangement joins TRBV19 to TRBJ2-6, with 9 bases fitting TRBD2. V shed 6 bases, J shed 2 bases, and the junction held 17 bases outside the gene matches. The CDR3 contains 20 residues. The germline V gene has CDR1 LNHDA and CDR2 SQIVND (reference sequence). The CDR3 DNA is TGTGCCAGTAGGAGACTAGCGGTACGTTATGAGCGTCCTGGGGCCAACGTCCTGACTTTC. Encoded protein: CASRRLAVRYERPGANVLTF.

The genes are TRBV3-1 (or the pseudogene TRBV3-2) and TRBJ2-2, with D perhaps matching TRBD2 (5 bases). The V end lost 8 bases, the J end lost 0 bases, and 16 bases lay between the germline ends. CDR3 length: 16 amino acids. In germline, CDR1 is LGHDT, CDR2 YNNKEL (reference sequence). The CDR3 coding sequence is TGTGCCAGCCGGGAACGAGACTCCGCGAACACCGGGGAGCTGTTTTTT. Its translation is CASRERDSANTGELFF.

This chain joins TRBV4-1 and TRBJ1-2; D is unresolved. CDR3 length: 13 amino acids. The germline V gene encodes CDR1 MGHRA and CDR2 YSYEKL. V was pared by 1 base and J by 4 bases, with 7 bases between. CDR3 in DNA: TGCGCCAGCAGCCAAGCTACGGGCTATGGCTACACCTTC. This sequence encodes CASSQATGYGYTF.

The chain links TRBV28 to TRBJ1-6, with 8 nucleotides matching TRBD1. The CDR3 spans 14 residues. CDR1 and CDR2 from the germline V gene are MDHEN and SYDVKM. The trim removed 6 bases at V and 6 bases at J, leaving 4 bases unmatched. The CDR3 is CASSLTGANSPLHF. CDR3 coding DNA: TGTGCCAGCAGCCTGACAGGGGCTAATTCACCCCTCCACTTT.

In DNA form, the CDR3 reads TGTGCCAGCAGTGTGGGACAGCGGCAGAATGAGCAGTTCTTC. Encoded protein: CASSVGQRQNEQFF. The J gene is TRBJ2-1, the V gene TRBV25-1, with TRBD1 identical over 7 bases. The CDR3 is made up of 14 amino acids. The V and J ends lost 4 bases and 7 bases, in that order; junction bases with no gene match: 7. In germline, CDR1 is MGHDK, CDR2 SYGVNS.

The J gene is TRBJ2-3, the V gene TRBV28; D is unclear. Trimming left V 6 bases short and J 2 bases short, with 15 bases between. CDR1 is MDHEN, CDR2 SYDVKM, per germline. The CDR3 contains 15 residues. The CDR3 DNA is TGTGCCAGCAGACCGGGTGGAGACTTCACAGATACGCAGTATTTT. Protein: CASRPGGDFTDTQYF.

The chain has TRBV9 and TRBJ1-4, with TRBD1 matching over 7 bases. V was pared by 0 bases and J by 7 bases, with 3 bases of the junction left unmatched. The CDR3 runs 14 residues. The germline CDR1 and CDR2 sequences are SGDLS and YYNGEE. The CDR3: CASSVAGGREKLFF. The CDR3 DNA follows: TGTGCCAGCAGCGTAGCAGGGGGACGTGAAAAACTGTTTTTT.

V is TRBV19 and J is TRBJ1-6; D is uncertain. The germline gives CDR1 LNHDA, CDR2 SQIVND (reference sequence). The CDR3 is made up of 14 amino acids. Trimming left V 7 bases short and J 6 bases short, with 13 bases between. CDR3 DNA: TGTGCCAGTACCCCGACGGGTTTTAATTCACCCCTCCACTTT. It yields the protein CASTPTGFNSPLHF.

The rearrangement uses TRBV9 and TRBJ2-7; 7 bases match TRBD2. The CDR3 runs 14 residues. With 4 bases clipped from V and 4 bases from J, the junction kept 8 bases outside the gene matches. CDR1 and CDR2 from the germline V gene are SGDLS and YYNGEE. As DNA, the CDR3 is TGTGCCAGCAGCCCATCGGGACTACAGTACGAGCAGTACTTC. Translated, it gives CASSPSGLQYEQYF.

The V call is TRBV5-6, the J call TRBJ1-2; D is perhaps TRBD1 (5 bases). The V gene's germline CDR1 is SGHDT and CDR2 YYEEEE. The CDR3 has 13 residues. V was pared by 4 bases and J by 11 bases, with 18 bases between. This CDR3 reads CASSQGRQGSYTF. CDR3 nucleotide sequence: TGTGCCAGCAGCCAAGGGAGGCAGGGAAGTTACACCTTC. The complete variable domain, with remaining parts taken from reference TRBV5-6 and TRBJ1-2, reads DAGVTQSPTHLIKTRGQQVTLRCSPKSGHDTVSWYQQALGQGPQFIFQYYEEEERQRGNFPDRFSGHQFPNYSSELNVNALLLGDSALYLCASSQGRQGSYTFGSGTRLTVV.

The chain carries TRBV28 and TRBJ1-5; 7 positions match TRBD1. Losses at the gene ends were 7 bases for V and 3 bases for J; bases not matched to a gene: 6. CDR1 MDHEN and CDR2 SYDVKM come from the germline V gene. The CDR3 has 14 amino acids. In DNA form, the CDR3 reads TGTGCCAGCATAAGGACAGGATCCAATCAGCCCCAGCATTTT. Translating gives CASIRTGSNQPQHF.

Many counts were recorded for this clone. The same CDR3 also results from other DNA sequences found in this sample. V gene TRBV5-6 combines with J gene TRBJ2-7; TRBD2 matches at 9 bases. The V gene's germline CDR1 is SGHDT and CDR2 YYEEEE. The J segment lost 6 bases and the V segment lost 3 bases, leaving 4 bases of the junction unmatched. CDR3 length: 13 residues. The CDR3 is CASSWGLAREQYF. The CDR3 DNA reads TGTGCCAGCAGCTGGGGACTAGCACGCGAGCAGTACTTC.

The CDR3 reads CAVESGASTYNEQFF. In DNA form, the CDR3 reads TGTGCAGTAGAAAGCGGGGCTAGCACCTACAATGAGCAGTTCTTC. V and J are TRBV5-4 and TRBJ2-1, with TRBD2 identical over 7 bases. Germline CDR1 is SGHNT and CDR2 is YYREEE (reference sequence). CDR3 length: 15 amino acids.

This clone has only a few counts. The V gene is TRBV2, the J gene TRBJ2-7, with TRBD1 matching 8 bases. The CDR3 covers 14 residues. After removal of 4 bases from V and 2 bases from J, the junction contained 4 bases not matched to a gene. CDR1 is SNHLY, CDR2 FYNNEI, per germline. The CDR3 DNA follows: TGTGCCAGCAGTGGGACAGGGACCCCCTACGAGCAGTACTTC. Protein product: CASSGTGTPYEQYF.

The rearrangement links TRBV30 to TRBJ1-2; 8 bases fit TRBD1. The CDR3 is 13 amino acids. V dropped 2 bases and J dropped 4; count of bases not matched to a gene: 3. Germline CDR1 GTSNPN, CDR2 SVGIG (reference sequence). CDR3 nucleotide sequence: TGTGCCTGGAGTTTTGGACAGGGCTATGGCTACACCTTC. Translated, it gives CAWSFGQGYGYTF.

This clone appeared a few times. Compared with germline, one end of the junction differs, possibly owing to a read error. The rearrangement links TRBV7-2 to TRBJ2-3; TRBD2 agrees at 9 bases. The CDR3 spans 12 residues. The V gene's germline CDR1 is SGHTA and CDR2 FQGNSA. Written as DNA, the CDR3 is TGTGCCAGCAGCTTTCTTCTAGCGGGACCCAATTTT. Residues: CASSFLLAGPNF.

V is TRBV19 and J is TRBJ1-5, with 8 bases lining up with TRBD1. This CDR3 region has 12 residues. Germline V lookup: CDR1 LNHDA, CDR2 SQIVND (reference sequence). V dropped 8 bases and J dropped 7; count of bases not matched to a gene: 4. The CDR3 DNA reads TGTGCCAGTCAGGGGGCGGGACAGCCCCAGCATTTT. It codes for CASQGAGQPQHF.

V and J are TRBV6-2 or TRBV6-3 and TRBJ2-2; D possibly corresponds to TRBD1 (6 bases). V lost 6 bases and J lost 10, with 9 bases in between. The germline V gene encodes CDR1 MNHEY and CDR2 SVGEGT. The CDR3 loop spans 11 amino acids. Here the CDR3 reads CASSRDKELFF. The CDR3 DNA reads as TGTGCCAGCAGCAGGGACAAGGAGCTGTTTTTT.

This clone is medium-sized (0.01 to 0.1%) in the sample. V and J are TRBV5-1 and TRBJ2-1; 8 nucleotides align to TRBD2. The CDR3 has 15 amino acids. Trimming at V came to 5 bases and at J to 2 bases, leaving 6 bases not matched to a gene. CDR1 SGHRS and CDR2 YFSETQ come from the germline V gene. Written as DNA, the CDR3 is TGCGCCAGCAGTGGGAGCGGGAGTGCCTACAATGAGCAGTTCTTC. It is translated as CASSGSGSAYNEQFF.

The table lists this clone with a count of one. The J gene is TRBJ2-2, the V gene TRBV24-1, with D maybe TRBD1 (5 bases). Trimming shortened V by 4 bases and J by 3 bases, and 14 bases separated the two germline ends. The CDR3 runs to 16 residues. Germline CDR1 and CDR2: KGHDR and SFDVKD. The CDR3 loop is CATSEGRVVDTGELFF. The CDR3 DNA reads as TGTGCCACCAGTGAAGGCAGGGTCGTCGACACCGGGGAGCTGTTTTTT.

CDR3 sequence: CASGPGRGSGELFF. The CDR3 DNA follows: TGTGCCAGCGGTCCGGGTCGAGGGTCCGGGGAGCTGTTTTTT. This chain links TRBV2 with TRBJ2-2; possibly TRBD2 for D (5 bases). The CDR3 has 14 amino acids. Trimming removed 8 bases from V and 6 bases from J, with 16 bases in between. Germline CDR1 is SNHLY and CDR2 is FYNNEI.

The sample holds a few counts of this clone. CDR3 sequence (DNA): TGTGCCAGCTCACCAGGCTTCTCACAGGGGACGAGTGAGCAGTTCTTC. Its translation is CASSPGFSQGTSEQFF. This rearrangement joins TRBV18 to TRBJ2-1, with TRBD1 identical over 7 bases. Trimming removed 2 bases from V and 9 bases from J; junction bases left unmatched: 13. There are 16 residues in the CDR3. Looked up from germline, CDR1 is KGHSH and CDR2 is LQKENI.